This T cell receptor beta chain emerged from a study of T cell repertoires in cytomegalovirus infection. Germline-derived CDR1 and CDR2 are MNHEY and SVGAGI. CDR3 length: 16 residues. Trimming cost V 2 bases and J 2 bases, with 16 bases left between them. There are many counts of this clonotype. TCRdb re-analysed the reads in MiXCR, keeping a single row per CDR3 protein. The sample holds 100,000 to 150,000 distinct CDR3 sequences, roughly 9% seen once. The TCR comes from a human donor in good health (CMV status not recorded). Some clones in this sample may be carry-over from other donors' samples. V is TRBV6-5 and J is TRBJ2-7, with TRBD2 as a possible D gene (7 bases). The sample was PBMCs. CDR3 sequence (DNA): TGTGCCAGCAGTTACGGGGGGCGGGGGAACACCTACGAGCAGTACTTC. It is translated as CASSYGGRGNTYEQYF.